The 19 T cell receptor beta chains given below trace back to one sample, sequenced in a study of CD8+ T cells in alopecia areata. As for treatment: oral pan-JAK inhibitor, 5-10 mg twice daily. As the sequencing template, cDNA was produced by extracting RNA and reverse transcribing it. Sequencing was performed with immunoSEQ multiplex PCR; in TCRdb, only in-frame clones are kept and a portion is missing. The table has about 190,000 clones, 60% seen once. The specimen was CD4+ T cells sorted from blood, collected at week 4, from a patient treated with tofacitinib. The receptors were gathered from a human donor with alopecia areata.

This clone was seen just once. This chain uses TRBV29-1 with TRBJ1-1, with a possible D match to TRBD1 (6 bases). V was pared by 4 bases and J by 9 bases, with 18 bases between. The CDR3 sequence is 13 residues long. Germline CDR1 and CDR2: SQVTM and ANQGSEA. CDR3 sequence: CSVADGDIYKAFF. In DNA, the CDR3 is TGCAGCGTTGCGGACGGGGACATATACAAAGCTTTCTTT.

The gene calls are TRBV7-3 and TRBJ2-3; no definite D call. The CDR3 is made up of 14 amino acids. Per the germline V gene, CDR1 is SGHTA and CDR2 is FQGTGA. Between the trimmed V and J ends, which lost 0 bases and 6 bases, there was a span of 10 bases. The CDR3 coding sequence is TGTGCCAGCAGCTTAACTCAGAGGTCGGATACGCAGTATTTT. As protein: CASSLTQRSDTQYF.

This chain uses TRBV28 with TRBJ1-2; D is perhaps TRBD1 (5 bases). This CDR3 has 13 residues. V was shortened by 8 bases and J by 4 bases, with 14 bases between the two germline ends. Germline CDR1 is MDHEN and CDR2 is SYDVKM. The CDR3 DNA follows: TGTGCCAGCTCCTTTGGGGCCCCCTATGGCTACACCTTC. Amino acid sequence: CASSFGAPYGYTF.

In its sample, this clone was seen a few times. This sequence joins TRBV6-1 and TRBJ2-7; D is perhaps TRBD1 (7 bases). Per germline, CDR1 MNHNS and CDR2 SASEGT. The CDR3 is made up of 14 amino acids. V was trimmed by 2 bases and J by 5 bases, leaving 13 bases between them. This CDR3 is CASSEWGQRDEQYF. The CDR3 nucleotides are TGTGCCAGCAGTGAATGGGGACAGCGGGACGAGCAGTACTTC.

This chain links TRBV2 with TRBJ1-2; TRBD1 is a possible D gene (5 bases). Trimming removed 7 bases from V and 1 base from J, with 13 bases in between. The germline V gene encodes CDR1 SNHLY and CDR2 FYNNEI. The CDR3 extends over 14 amino acids. In nucleotides, the CDR3 is TGTGCCAGCACCTCGGGACGGAATAACTATGGCTACACCTTC. Protein product: CASTSGRNNYGYTF.

The rearrangement uses TRBV2 and TRBJ2-2; D gene unclear. Germline V gene data show CDR1 as SNHLY and CDR2 as FYNNEI. Trimming shortened V by 6 bases and J by 0 bases, and 8 bases separated the two germline ends. The CDR3 spans 14 residues. DNA for the CDR3: TGTGCCAGCAGGCTTTACTCGAACACCGGGGAGCTGTTTTTT. It encodes CASRLYSNTGELFF.

This clone showed up just once. The chain joins TRBV15 to TRBJ1-4, with D possibly being TRBD1 (6 bases). Germline loops: CDR1 LNHNV, CDR2 YYDKDF (reference sequence). Trimming removed 8 bases from V and 4 bases from J, with 14 bases in between. This CDR3 contains 14 residues. CDR3 bases: TGTGCCACCCGACCAGGGGCAGATAATGAAAAACTGTTTTTT. Translation gives CATRPGADNEKLFF.

The chain has TRBV30 and TRBJ2-7; D remains ambiguous. This CDR3 region has 15 residues. Trimming removed 0 bases from V and 0 bases from J, with 12 bases in between. Germline CDR1 and CDR2: GTSNPN and SVGIG (reference sequence). The CDR3 loop reads CAWSVRRRYSYEQYF. DNA of the CDR3: TGTGCCTGGAGTGTAAGGCGCCGGTACTCCTACGAGCAGTACTTC.

The chain combines TRBV5-1 with TRBJ2-7; weak D call: TRBD2 (6 bases). Trimming left V 0 bases short and J 3 bases short, with 13 bases between. The CDR3 is made up of 15 amino acids. Looked up from germline, CDR1 is SGHRS and CDR2 is YFSETQ. Here the CDR3 reads CASSLGGTVNYEQYF. Written as DNA, the CDR3 is TGCGCCAGCAGCTTGGGCGGGACGGTTAACTACGAGCAGTACTTC.

Remarks on this clone: At one end the junction does not follow the germline gene, possibly because of a read error. The V and J genes are TRBV7-7 and TRBJ2-5; D could derive from TRBD1 or TRBD2 (5 bases each). The CDR3 is 14 amino acids. Looked up from germline, CDR1 is SSHAT and CDR2 is FNYEAQ (reference sequence). This CDR3 is CASSFTSGTETQYF. The CDR3 nucleotides read TGTGCTAGCAGCTTTACGTCAGGGACCGAGACCCAGTACTTC.

The chain uses TRBV2 and TRBJ1-1; D gene ambiguous. Looked up from germline, CDR1 is SNHLY and CDR2 is FYNNEI. V was cut by 1 base and J by 8 bases, with 11 bases left in between. CDR3 length: 13 residues. CDR3 protein: CASSEVERAEAFF. Written as DNA, the CDR3 is TGTGCCAGCAGTGAAGTGGAAAGGGCCGAAGCTTTCTTT.

V gene TRBV29-1 combines with J gene TRBJ2-7; 8 bases agree with TRBD2. V lost 2 bases to trimming and J lost 6 bases; unmatched junction nucleotides: 3. Per the germline V gene, CDR1 is SQVTM and CDR2 is ANQGSEA. The CDR3 has 12 amino acids. For the CDR3, the DNA is TGCAGCGTTGAACTAGCGGGTACCGAGCAGTACTTC. Its protein is CSVELAGTEQYF.

The chain carries TRBV29-1 and TRBJ2-3; 8 nucleotides align to TRBD1. This CDR3 region has 11 residues. Per germline, CDR1 SQVTM and CDR2 ANQGSEA. The V gene end was trimmed by 6 bases and the J gene end by 6 bases; junction bases not matched to a gene: 2. CDR3 bases: TGCAGCGTGACAGGGGCGGATACGCAGTATTTT. Protein sequence: CSVTGADTQYF.

This chain connects TRBV4-2 to TRBJ2-5; TRBD2 agrees at 11 bases. The CDR3 has 17 residues. V was clipped by 0 bases and J by 9 bases; unmatched bases: 12. The V gene's germline CDR1 is LGHNA and CDR2 YNFKEQ. The CDR3: CASSQDPGTSGLRAQYF. The CDR3 bases are TGTGCCAGCAGCCAAGATCCGGGGACTAGCGGACTGAGGGCCCAGTACTTC.

This clone was counted between two and nine times. The chain links TRBV19 to TRBJ2-1, with D possibly being TRBD1 (5 bases). The V end lost 5 bases, the J end lost 4 bases, and 9 bases lay between the germline ends. The CDR3 is 13 amino acids. The V gene's germline CDR1 is LNHDA and CDR2 SQIVND (reference sequence). CDR3 DNA: TGTGCCAGTAGTTGGGGCCCATACAATGAGCAGTTCTTC. Protein: CASSWGPYNEQFF.

V is TRBV2 and J is TRBJ1-2, with D possibly being TRBD1 (5 bases). CDR1 SNHLY and CDR2 FYNNEI come from the germline V gene. V was clipped by 1 base and J by 0 bases, with 9 bases between them. CDR3 length: 15 amino acids. This CDR3 reads CASSEGRGPNYGYTF. The CDR3 DNA reads TGTGCCAGCAGTGAAGGAAGGGGACCTAACTATGGCTACACCTTC.

V is TRBV29-1 and J is TRBJ2-3; possible D gene TRBD2, 6 bases. CDR1 and CDR2 from the germline V gene are SQVTM and ANQGSEA. This CDR3 comprises 14 residues. V lost 4 bases, J lost 1 base, and 12 bases lay in between. The CDR3 sequence: CSVVAAKGTDTQYF. The DNA of the CDR3 is TGCAGCGTTGTAGCGGCTAAAGGCACAGATACGCAGTATTTT.

This chain joins TRBV20-1 and TRBJ2-3; no clear D gene. Germline V gives CDR1 DFQATT, CDR2 SNEGSKA (reference sequence). The CDR3 extends over 11 amino acids. The ends were cut back, 3 bases at V and 5 bases at J, with 6 bases in the middle. CDR3 loop: CSARGLDTQYF. CDR3 sequence (DNA): TGCAGTGCTAGGGGGTTAGATACGCAGTATTTT.

The J gene is TRBJ2-3, the V gene TRBV28; 8 nucleotides line up with TRBD1. Per germline, CDR1 MDHEN and CDR2 SYDVKM. CDR3 size: 13 residues. V gave up 8 bases and J gave up 8 bases; unmatched junction bases: 9. CDR3 in amino acids: CASSGGPAVTQYF. The CDR3 region has the DNA TGTGCCAGCTCAGGGGGCCCCGCAGTTACGCAGTATTTT.